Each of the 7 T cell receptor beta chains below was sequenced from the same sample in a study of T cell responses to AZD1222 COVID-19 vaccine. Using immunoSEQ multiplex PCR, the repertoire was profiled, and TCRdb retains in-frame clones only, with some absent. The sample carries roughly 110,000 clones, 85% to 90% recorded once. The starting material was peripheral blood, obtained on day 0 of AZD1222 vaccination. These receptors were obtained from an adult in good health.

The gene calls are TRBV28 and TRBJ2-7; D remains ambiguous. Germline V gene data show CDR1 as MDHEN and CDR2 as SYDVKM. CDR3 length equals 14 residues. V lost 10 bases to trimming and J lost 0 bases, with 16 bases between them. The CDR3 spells CATFPGDSSYEQYF. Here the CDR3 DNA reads TGTGCCACCTTCCCCGGCGATAGCTCCTACGAGCAGTACTTC.

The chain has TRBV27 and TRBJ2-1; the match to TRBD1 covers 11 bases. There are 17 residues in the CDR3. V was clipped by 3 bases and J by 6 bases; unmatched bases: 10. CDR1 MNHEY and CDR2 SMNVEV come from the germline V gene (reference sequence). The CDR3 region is CASSFWTGGREGNEQFF. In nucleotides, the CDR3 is TGTGCCAGCAGTTTTTGGACAGGGGGCAGAGAAGGCAATGAGCAGTTCTTC.

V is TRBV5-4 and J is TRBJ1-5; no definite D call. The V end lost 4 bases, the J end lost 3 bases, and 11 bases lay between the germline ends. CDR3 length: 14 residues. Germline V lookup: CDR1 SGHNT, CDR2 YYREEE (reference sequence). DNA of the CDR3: TGTGCCAGCAGCCCCGGACGGAACAATCAGCCCCAGCATTTT. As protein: CASSPGRNNQPQHF.

The CDR3: CASSPLYEQYF. The DNA for the CDR3 is TGTGCCAGCAGTCCTTTATACGAGCAGTACTTC. The chain is built from TRBV28 and TRBJ2-7; the D is unclear. The CDR3 has 11 amino acids. Looked up from germline, CDR1 is MDHEN and CDR2 is SYDVKM. V was clipped by 5 bases and J by 4 bases, with 6 bases between them.

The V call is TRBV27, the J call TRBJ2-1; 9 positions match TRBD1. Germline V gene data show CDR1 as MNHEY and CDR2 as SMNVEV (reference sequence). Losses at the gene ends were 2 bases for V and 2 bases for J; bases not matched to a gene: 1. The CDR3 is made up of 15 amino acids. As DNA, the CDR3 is TGTGCCAGCAGTTTAGGGACAGGGACCTACAATGAGCAGTTCTTC. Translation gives CASSLGTGTYNEQFF.

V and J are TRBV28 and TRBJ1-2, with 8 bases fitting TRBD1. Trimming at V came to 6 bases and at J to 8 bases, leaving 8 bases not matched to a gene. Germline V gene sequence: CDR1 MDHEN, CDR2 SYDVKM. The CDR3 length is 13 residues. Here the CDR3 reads CASSGDRLWGYTF. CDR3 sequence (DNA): TGTGCCAGCAGCGGGGACAGGCTATGGGGCTACACCTTC.

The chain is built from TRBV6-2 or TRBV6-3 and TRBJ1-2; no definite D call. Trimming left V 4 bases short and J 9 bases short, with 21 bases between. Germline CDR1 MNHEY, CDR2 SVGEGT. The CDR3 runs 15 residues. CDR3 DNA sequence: TGTGCCAGCAGTTCTCAGGACCCTATGAAGATGAGCTACACCTTC. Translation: CASSSQDPMKMSYTF.